The next 15 T cell receptor beta chains were all read from a single sample in a study of blood T cell repertoires in COVID-19. TCRdb's copy holds only in-frame clones and misses some; the assay was immunoSEQ multiplex PCR. The table shows over 200,000 clones, with 70% to 85% occurring only once. The sequenced sample consisted of peripheral blood. The receptors were gathered from a woman of 80 years or more with COVID-19, enrolled during active disease.

This clone has only one observation. The rearrangement uses TRBV7-3 and TRBJ1-2, with a weak D call TRBD1 (5 bases). The CDR3 is 15 amino acids. Germline values: CDR1 SGHTA, CDR2 FQGTGA. Trimming took off 4 bases at V and 2 bases at J, with 14 bases between the two ends. The CDR3 loop reads CASSWDSGSNYGYTF. The CDR3 bases are TGTGCCAGCAGCTGGGACTCAGGGTCCAACTATGGCTACACCTTC.

The chain has TRBV7-2 and TRBJ2-7; possibly TRBD2 for D (6 bases). V was clipped by 1 base and J by 0 bases, with 10 bases between them. The CDR3 covers 15 residues. Germline V lookup: CDR1 SGHTA, CDR2 FQGNSA. CDR3 DNA sequence: TGTGCCAGCAGCTTAGTCAGCGGGCTCTCCTACGAGCAGTACTTC. Its translation is CASSLVSGLSYEQYF.

Only a few counts were recorded for this clone. The CDR3 loop reads CASGLGGGGQLFF. In DNA, the CDR3 is TGTGCTAGTGGTTTGGGTGGGGGAGGTCAACTGTTTTTT. The chain employs TRBV12-5 and TRBJ1-4; the D gene is possibly TRBD1 (5 bases). V lost 1 base and J lost 12, with 12 bases in between. Germline V lookup: CDR1 LGHNT, CDR2 FRNRAP. This CDR3 has 13 amino acids.

The gene calls are TRBV7-3 and TRBJ2-1; unclear D gene. The V end was cut by 4 bases, the J end by 6 bases, with 7 bases between. Germline V gene sequence: CDR1 SGHTA, CDR2 FQGTGA. The CDR3 length is 12 residues. In DNA, the CDR3 is TGTGCCAGCAGCTCCTCCCCCAATGAGCAGTTCTTC. The encoded protein is CASSSSPNEQFF.

The V call is TRBV7-9, the J call TRBJ2-1; no firm D call. CDR1 is SEHNR, CDR2 FQNEAQ, per germline (reference sequence). The V end was cut by 1 base, the J end by 9 bases, with 4 bases between. This CDR3 spans 11 amino acids. CDR3 DNA: TGTGCCAGCAGCTTAGTCGGTGAGCAGTTCTTC. Translating it yields CASSLVGEQFF. The whole variable domain, remainder taken from reference TRBV7-9 and TRBJ2-1, is DTGVSQNPRHKITKRGQNVTFRCDPISEHNRLYWYRQTLGQGPEFLTYFQNEAQLEKSRLLSDRFSAERPKGSFSTLEIQRTEQGDSAMYLCASSLVGEQFFGPGTRLTVL.

The chain links TRBV6-5 to TRBJ1-2; D gene uncertain. The V and J ends lost 7 bases and 0 bases respectively, with 12 bases between them. This CDR3 comprises 14 residues. Looked up from germline, CDR1 is MNHEY and CDR2 is SVGAGI. This chain's CDR3 is CASKAGSPNYGYTF. DNA of the CDR3: TGTGCCAGCAAGGCGGGATCCCCTAACTATGGCTACACCTTC.

This chain links TRBV5-1 with TRBJ1-3; tentative D call: TRBD1 (6 bases). CDR3 length: 16 amino acids. Germline-derived CDR1 and CDR2 are SGHRS and YFSETQ. With 2 bases removed from V and 4 bases from J, the gap between germline ends came to 16 bases. The CDR3 region has the DNA TGCGCCAGCAGCTTCGGACAGCCGGGGACGGGAAACACCATATATTTT. Translating it yields CASSFGQPGTGNTIYF. Combining the CDR3 with reference TRBV5-1 and TRBJ1-3 gives the whole variable domain KAGVTQTPRYLIKTRGQQVTLSCSPISGHRSVSWYQQTPGQGLQFLFEYFSETQRNKGNFPGRFSGRQFSNSRSEMNVSTLELGDSALYLCASSFGQPGTGNTIYFGEGSWLTVV.

V and J are TRBV18 and TRBJ1-6; D is ambiguous. Trimming took off 2 bases at V and 9 bases at J, with 17 bases between the two ends. The CDR3 runs to 16 residues. The germline V gene has CDR1 KGHSH and CDR2 LQKENI. This chain's CDR3 is CASSPGSFDVPSPLHF. The CDR3, as DNA: TGTGCCAGCTCACCAGGGAGCTTCGACGTACCTTCACCCCTCCACTTT.

The genes are TRBV4-2 and TRBJ2-7; 7 positions agree with TRBD1. The germline V gene encodes CDR1 LGHNA and CDR2 YNFKEQ. J lost 2 bases, V lost 0 bases, and 4 bases had no gene match. The CDR3 contains 15 residues. The CDR3 DNA sequence: TGTGCCAGCAGCCAAGATTTCGGGACAGCCTACGAGCAGTACTTC. Protein: CASSQDFGTAYEQYF.

J is TRBJ1-2 and V is TRBV19; 7 bases map to TRBD1. The CDR3 has 13 residues. From germline, CDR1 is LNHDA and CDR2 SQIVND (reference sequence). V lost 4 bases to trimming and J lost 3 bases; unmatched junction nucleotides: 2. The CDR3: CASSRQGDYGYTF. The CDR3 coding sequence is TGTGCCAGTAGTAGACAGGGTGACTATGGCTACACCTTC.

The rearrangement uses TRBV2 and TRBJ2-3; D remains ambiguous. Trimming stripped 10 bases from V and 5 bases from J, with 16 bases between. Germline V CDR1 and CDR2: SNHLY, FYNNEI. The length of the CDR3 is 13 residues. The CDR3 nucleotides read TGTGCCACCGGAAGGTCCCGAGGAGATACGCAGTATTTT. Translated, it gives CATGRSRGDTQYF.

V usage is TRBV6-6 and J usage is TRBJ1-2; D is unclear. Germline V gives CDR1 MNHNY, CDR2 SVGAGI (reference sequence). V lost 2 bases, J lost 1 base, and 14 bases lay in between. This CDR3 spans 16 amino acids. The CDR3 region has the DNA TGTGCCAGCAGTTACGACTTGCGCGCCGGTAACTATGGCTACACCTTC. This codes for CASSYDLRAGNYGYTF.

In DNA form, the CDR3 reads TGTGCCACCCAAGCAGGGACAGATACGCAGTATTTT. It codes for CATQAGTDTQYF. The V gene is TRBV6-5, the J gene TRBJ2-3; weak D call: TRBD1 (5 bases). CDR1 and CDR2 from the germline V gene are MNHEY and SVGAGI. The CDR3 spans 12 residues. Deletions cut 10 bases from V and 3 bases from J, with 11 bases between.

V and J are TRBV19 and TRBJ2-7, with D hard to call. Trimming took off 5 bases at V and 4 bases at J, with 12 bases between the two ends. This CDR3 region has 13 residues. CDR1 and CDR2 (germline): LNHDA, SQIVND (reference sequence). The CDR3 loop is CASSPTGRYEQYF. CDR3 nucleotide sequence: TGTGCCAGTAGTCCTACGGGTCGGTACGAGCAGTACTTC.

The chain is built from TRBV6-5 and TRBJ1-3, with 10 bases matching TRBD1. The V gene end was trimmed by 0 bases and the J gene end by 6 bases; junction bases not matched to a gene: 5. This CDR3 spans 16 amino acids. Germline CDR1 and CDR2: MNHEY and SVGAGI. The CDR3 loop is CASSYSTGGYPNTIYF. The DNA for the CDR3 is TGTGCCAGCAGTTACTCGACAGGGGGCTACCCAAACACCATATATTTT.